The rows below give T cell receptor beta chains drawn from one sample of a study of technical replicates of blood from a few donors. Repertoires were generated with immunoSEQ multiplex PCR, while TCRdb's copy carries only in-frame clones and drops some. This sample carries around 72,000 clones, 91% of them seen once, and the ten largest clones take around 0.34%. Sequencing was performed on T cells isolated from PBMCs. These receptor sequences come from a human donor in good health. Some clones in this sample may be carry-over from other donors' samples. CDR3s include the opening cysteine and the closing phenylalanine or tryptophan. The D gene is left open where the match is weak. The size field is filled for only some rows; it gives once, few, many or a size class.

d_gene | j_gene | abundance | v_gene | CDR3nt | CDR3aa
TRBD1 | TRBJ1-1 | . | TRBV6-5 | TGTGCCAGCAGTTACTGGGGACAGGGGGACACTGAAGCTTTCTTT | CASSYWGQGDTEAFF
. | TRBJ2-7 | . | TRBV4-1 | TGCGCCAGCAGCCCGAGCACCGGGTTCTACGAGCAGTACTTC | CASSPSTGFYEQYF
TRBD1 | TRBJ1-4 | . | TRBV30 | TGTGCCTGGAGTTGGGGGGGACAGGGCGATGAAAAACTGTTTTTT | CAWSWGGQGDEKLFF
. | TRBJ1-2 | . | TRBV6-6 | TGTGCCAGCAGCCCCTCTGACACTTTGACTAGCTATGGCTACACCTTC | CASSPSDTLTSYGYTF
. | TRBJ2-1 | . | TRBV6-4 | TGTGCCAGCAGTGAGGACACCAACGAGCAGTTCTTC | CASSEDTNEQFF
TRBD1 | TRBJ1-4 | . | TRBV7-6 | TGTGCCAGCAGCTCGGGACAGGGTCTTGACAAACTGTTTTTT | CASSSGQGLDKLFF
TRBD1 | TRBJ1-1 | . | TRBV5-1 | TGCGCCAGCAGCTTAGGGGGCCACACTGAAGCTTTCTTT | CASSLGGHTEAFF
. | TRBJ2-7 | . | TRBV28 | TGTGCCAGCAGTGAACAGGGTTCTCGTAGCTCCTACGAGCAGTACTTC | CASSEQGSRSSYEQYF
. | TRBJ1-2 | . | TRBV5-4 | TGTGCCAGCAGCTTGGCCTCGGTGGATGGCTACACCTTC | CASSLASVDGYTF
TRBD1 | TRBJ2-3 | . | TRBV7-9 | TGTGCCAGCAGCATGGGACAGACTAGCACAGATACGCAGTATTTT | CASSMGQTSTDTQYF
. | TRBJ1-2 | . | TRBV27 | TGTGCCAGCGCTCACAAGGGGGTCTATGGCTACACCTTC | CASAHKGVYGYTF
TRBD1 | TRBJ2-1 | once | TRBV11-2 | TGTGCCAGCAGCGGACAGGTCTCCAACAATGAGCAGTTCTTC | CASSGQVSNNEQFF
. | TRBJ2-7 | . | TRBV4-1 | TGCGCCAGCAGCCAAGATCCGGCGGGGTTCTCCTACGAGCAGTACTTC | CASSQDPAGFSYEQYF
TRBD2 | TRBJ2-1 | . | TRBV19 | TGTGCCAGTAGTATAAAGTTAGGACTAGCGGGACTCAATGAGCAGTTCTTC | CASSIKLGLAGLNEQFF
TRBD1 | TRBJ1-1 | . | TRBV2 | TGTGCCAGACAAGAGGGGGCCAACACTGAAGCTTTCTTT | CARQEGANTEAFF
TRBD2 | TRBJ2-7 | . | TRBV5-1 | TGCGCCAGCAGGCGGGGGACTAGCAACTCCTACGAGCAGTACTTC | CASRRGTSNSYEQYF
TRBD2 | TRBJ2-2 | . | TRBV2 | TGTGCCAGCACAGGGACTAGCGGGAGTGACGGGGAGCTGTTTTTT | CASTGTSGSDGELFF